This TCR beta chain was identified in a study of T cells expressing NK-cell markers. A remark on this clonotype: Its antigen is not known.

TCRdb processed the 5' RACE reads again and assigns one entry to each CDR3 protein, with no DNA. This table lists under 500,000 distinct CDR3 sequences. Study results and caveats: Several of the donors carried dominant NKG2C+ clonotypes that took up about 1.0-7.5% of their CD8+ T cells.

CDR3 length: 14 amino acids. The TCR comes from a woman between 18 and 75 years old in good health. Sequencing was done on a sample of blood T cells: a sorted CD56 or NKG2C T cell subset, CD4+ or CD8+ T cells, or bulk PBMC T cells (not recorded which). The chain employs TRBV12-3 or TRBV12-4 and TRBJ1-3; TCRdb calls TRBD1, which cannot be checked without DNA. CDR3 sequence reads: CASSFGRVLDTIYF.